The TCR beta chain described here comes from a study of T-cell reconstitution after alpha-beta-depleted transplantation in children. Points from the study as a whole: High day-60 TCRbeta diversity in some patients came from surviving recipient T cells and thymic progenitors. Once a year had passed after transplant, T-cell counts and diversity came mostly from newly produced T cells. Approximately two months post-transplant, alpha-beta T cells reportedly originated from several hundred expanded graft clones.

This clonotype turned up a few times. The antigen remains unidentified. V gave up 6 bases and J gave up 8 bases, with 7 bases separating them. The CDR3 has 10 residues. The TCRbeta library was prepared with unique molecular identifiers. TCRdb itself ran the PCR reads through MiXCR, one entry per CDR3 protein. The table lists fewer than 550,000 distinct CDR3 sequences, over 9.5% of them singletons. This sample comprised PBMCs, mostly from graft donor cells, obtained 180 days after TCRalphabeta/CD19-depleted stem cell transplant. The receptor was derived from a female patient between 2 and 15 years old who had a stem cell transplant for aplastic anemia, so the T cells may come from the graft donor. This chain connects TRBV12-3 or TRBV12-4 to TRBJ1-1; D unclear. CDR3 region: CASRGDEAFF. CDR3 DNA sequence: TGTGCCAGCAGGGGTGACGAAGCTTTCTTT.